This T cell receptor beta chain was profiled in a study of blood T cell repertoires in COVID-19. Across the whole study: The samples span acute and convalescent COVID-19 from the United States, Italy and Spain.

Per the germline V gene, CDR1 is MNHEY and CDR2 is SMNVEV (reference sequence). Trimming at V came to 7 bases and at J to 7 bases, leaving 10 bases not matched to a gene. The CDR3 spans 15 residues. Here immunoSEQ multiplex PCR was the method, and the copy in TCRdb shows in-frame clones only, minus some. The repertoire holds roughly 130,000 clones, with approximately 80% as singletons. The sample consisted of peripheral blood. The clonotype comes from a woman aged 45 to 65 with acute or convalescent COVID-19. The gene calls are TRBV27 and TRBJ1-6; 7 bases line up with TRBD1. The CDR3 region is CASTRGGASNSPLHF. The CDR3 DNA follows: TGTGCCAGCACCCGAGGGGGCGCGTCCAATTCACCCCTCCACTTT.